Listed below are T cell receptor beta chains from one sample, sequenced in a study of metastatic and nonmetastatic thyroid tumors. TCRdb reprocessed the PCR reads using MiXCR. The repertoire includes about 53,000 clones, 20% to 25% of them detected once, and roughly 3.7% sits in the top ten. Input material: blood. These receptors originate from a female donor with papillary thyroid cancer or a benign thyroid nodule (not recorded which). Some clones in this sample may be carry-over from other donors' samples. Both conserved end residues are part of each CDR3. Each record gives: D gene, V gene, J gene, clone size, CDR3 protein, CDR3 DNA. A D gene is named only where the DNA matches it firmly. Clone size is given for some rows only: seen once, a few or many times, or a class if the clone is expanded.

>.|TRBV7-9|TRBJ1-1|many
CASSLAVTEGTEAFF
TGTGCCAGCAGCTTAGCGGTCACGGAGGGCACTGAAGCTTTCTTT
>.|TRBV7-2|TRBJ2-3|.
CASSSGRGDTRYF
TGTGCCAGCAGCTCGGGTCGGGGAGATACGCGGTATTTT
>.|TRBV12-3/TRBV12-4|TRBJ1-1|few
CASISSREAFF
TGTGCCAGCATTTCCTCCCGGGAAGCTTTCTTT
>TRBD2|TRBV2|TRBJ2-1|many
CASRGGGLVNNEQFF
TGTGCCAGCAGGGGAGGTGGACTAGTGAACAATGAGCAGTTCTTC
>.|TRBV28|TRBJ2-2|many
CASSPGQLTGELFF
TGTGCCAGCAGCCCTGGACAGTTGACCGGGGAGCTGTTTTTT
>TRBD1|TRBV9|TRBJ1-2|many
CASSGQGGSGYTF
TGTGCCAGCAGCGGACAGGGAGGATCTGGCTACACCTTC
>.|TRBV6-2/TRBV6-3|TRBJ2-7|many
CASSSVRTTEEQYF
TGTGCCAGCAGTTCAGTCCGGACTACGGAAGAGCAGTACTTC
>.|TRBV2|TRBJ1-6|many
CASRGDGRRNNSPLHF
TGTGCCAGCAGGGGAGACGGCAGGAGGAATAATTCACCCCTCCACTTT
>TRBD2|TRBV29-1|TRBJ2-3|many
CSVGTSGRGTDTQYF
TGCAGCGTAGGGACTAGCGGGAGGGGCACAGATACGCAGTATTTT
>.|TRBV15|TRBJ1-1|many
CATSRAPSEAFF
TGTGCCACCAGCAGAGCCCCTTCTGAAGCTTTCTTT
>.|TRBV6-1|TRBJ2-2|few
CASSPRRWSDTGELFF
TGTGCCAGCAGTCCCCGCCGGTGGTCTGACACCGGGGAGCTGTTTTTT
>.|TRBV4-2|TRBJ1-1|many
CASSRLSGDTEAFF
TGTGCCAGCAGCCGCCTGAGTGGGGACACTGAAGCTTTCTTT
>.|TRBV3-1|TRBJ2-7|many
CASSQTPNAEQYF
TGTGCCAGCAGCCAAACCCCTAACGCCGAGCAGTACTTC
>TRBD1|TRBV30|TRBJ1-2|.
CAWNSRGLNYGYTF
TGTGCCTGGAACTCCAGGGGGTTAAACTATGGCTACACCTTC
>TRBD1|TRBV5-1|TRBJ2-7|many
CASRRGQGAYEQYF
TGCGCCAGCAGACGCGGACAGGGGGCGTACGAGCAGTACTTC
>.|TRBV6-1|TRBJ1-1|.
CASSLGFKAEAFF
TGTGCCAGCTCGTTAGGGTTTAAAGCTGAAGCTTTCTTT
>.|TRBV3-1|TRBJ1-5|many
CASSHRGSNQPQHF
TGTGCCAGCAGCCACAGGGGTAGCAATCAGCCCCAGCATTTT
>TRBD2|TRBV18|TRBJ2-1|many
CASSETSGGDEQFF
TGTGCCAGCTCAGAGACTAGCGGGGGCGATGAGCAGTTCTTC
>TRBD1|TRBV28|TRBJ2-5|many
CASSGGQQETQYF
TGTGCCAGCAGTGGGGGACAGCAAGAGACCCAGTACTTC
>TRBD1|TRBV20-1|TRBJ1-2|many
CSARQTGEGYGYTF
TGCAGTGCTAGACAGACAGGGGAGGGCTATGGCTACACCTTC
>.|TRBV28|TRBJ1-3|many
CASSLSTLRDTETSGNTIYF
TGTGCCAGCAGTTTGTCAACACTTCGGGACACGGAAACCTCTGGAAACACCATATATTTT
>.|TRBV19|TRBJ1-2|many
CASSILRTDSNYGYTF
TGTGCCAGTAGTATCTTGCGGACGGACTCCAACTATGGCTACACCTTC
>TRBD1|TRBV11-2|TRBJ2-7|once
CASSPTGGETYYQYF
TGTGCCAGCAGCCCAACAGGGGGCGAAACCTACTATCAGTACTTC
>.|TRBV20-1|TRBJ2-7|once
CSARETLRGRDQYF
TGCAGTGCTAGAGAAACTCTTCGGGGGCGAGATCAGTACTTC
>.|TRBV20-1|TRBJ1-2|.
CSARDRAGCYYVYTF
TGCAGTGCTAGAGATCGAGCAGGGTGCTATTATGTCTACACCTTC
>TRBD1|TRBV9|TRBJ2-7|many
CASSVEQGANYEQYF
TGTGCCAGCAGCGTAGAACAGGGGGCGAATTACGAGCAGTACTTC
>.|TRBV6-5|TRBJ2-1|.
CASSYSGLTSYNEQFF
TGTGCCAGCAGTTACTCGGGGCTAACCTCCTACAATGAGCAGTTCTTC
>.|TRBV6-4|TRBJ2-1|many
CASSDQESSYNEQFF
TGTGCCAGCAGTGACCAGGAGAGCTCCTACAATGAGCAGTTCTTC
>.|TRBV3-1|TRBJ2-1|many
CASSHGGGGEQFF
TGTGCCAGCAGCCATGGGGGTGGGGGTGAGCAGTTCTTC
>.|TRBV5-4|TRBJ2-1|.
CSSSLGRCGFEQFF
TGTTCCAGCAGCTTGGGACGGTGCGGGTTTGAGCAGTTCTTC
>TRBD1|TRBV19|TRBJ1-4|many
CASSQDRGREKLFF
TGTGCCAGTAGTCAGGACAGGGGGCGTGAAAAACTGTTTTTT
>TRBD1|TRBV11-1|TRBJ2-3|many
CASSFGTGSTDTQYF
TGTGCCAGCAGCTTTGGGACAGGGTCCACAGATACGCAGTATTTT
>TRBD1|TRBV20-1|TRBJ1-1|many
CSAGETGTGTEAFF
TGCAGTGCTGGGGAGACAGGGACGGGGACTGAAGCTTTCTTT
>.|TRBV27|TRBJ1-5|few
CASSLRQDSNQPHYF
TGTGCCAGCAGCCTTCGACAGGATAGCAATCAGCCCCATTATTTT
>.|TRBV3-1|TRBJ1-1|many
CASGTSTEAFF
TGTGCCAGCGGGACGAGTACTGAAGCTTTCTTT
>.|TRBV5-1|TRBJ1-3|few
CASSLVGASGNTIYF
TGCGCCAGCAGCTTGGTGGGTGCCTCTGGAAACACCATATATTTT
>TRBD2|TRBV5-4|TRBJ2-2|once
CASSSGLAGSNTWELFF
TGTGCCAGCAGCTCGGGACTAGCGGGGTCGAACACCTGGGAGCTGTTTTTT
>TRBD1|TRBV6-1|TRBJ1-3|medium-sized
CASSAWTGPGNTIYF
TGTGCCAGCAGTGCCTGGACAGGGCCCGGAAACACCATATATTTT
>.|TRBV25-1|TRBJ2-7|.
CATPAGCPYEQYF
TGTGCCACCCCGGCGGGATGTCCCTACGAGCAGTACTTC
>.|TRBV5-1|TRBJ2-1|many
CASSLAEGRREQFF
TGCGCCAGCAGCCTGGCGGAGGGGCGGCGCGAGCAGTTCTTC
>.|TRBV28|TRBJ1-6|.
CASMAGHASYNSPLHF
TGTGCCAGCATGGCCGGCCATGCGTCCTATAATTCACCGCTCCACTTT
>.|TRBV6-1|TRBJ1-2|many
CASSEWARSNYGYTF
TGTGCCAGCAGTGAATGGGCCAGAAGTAACTATGGCTACACCTTC
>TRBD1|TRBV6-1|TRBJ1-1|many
CASSFRQGVETEAFF
TGTGCCAGCAGTTTTCGACAGGGGGTGGAGACTGAAGCTTTCTTT
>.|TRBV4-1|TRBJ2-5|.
CASSQWTIGIGETQYF
TGCGCCAGCAGCCAGTGGACTATCGGGATTGGGGAGACCCAGTACTTC
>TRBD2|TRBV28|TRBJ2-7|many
CASSFGRSYEQYF
TGTGCCAGCAGTTTCGGGAGGAGCTACGAGCAGTACTTC
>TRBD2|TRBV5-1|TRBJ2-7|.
CASSASGPSYEQYF
TGCGCCAGCAGCGCTAGCGGACCCTCCTACGAGCAGTACTTC
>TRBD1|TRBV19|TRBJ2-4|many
CASSIAGGGIQYF
TGTGCCAGTAGTATAGCAGGGGGCGGCATTCAGTACTTC